The sequence of this T cell receptor beta chain was determined in a study of shared clonotypes between healthy human individuals. Study at large: Contributing individuals were a couple of females and three males aged 18 to 49.

General study points: Large sequencing depth failed to make sorted-subset sequencing complete, rarefaction showed. It was the non-shared clonotypes that had lower generation probabilities than clonotypes shared by all four donors.

As handled by the study authors: For the immunoSEQ data, sequences were junction-only without quality scores, so filtering differed. Assay: immunoSEQ multiplex PCR; the TCRdb copy retains only in-frame clones and omits some. Clonal size and the V and J genes are those of that table, whereas D and trimming came from the DNA. The sample has approximately 1.9 million clones; 80% to 95% are singletons. Details on this clone: Its matching antigen is unknown. Other DNA variants within this sample encode the same CDR3.

Naive CD8 cells lacked CD45RO, underwent positive selection for CCR7 and left out terminally differentiated effector memory CD45RA+ cells. Germline V gene sequence: CDR1 SGHRS, CDR2 YFSETQ. The CDR3 is 12 residues long. Trimming pared 1 base from V and 6 bases from J, leaving 8 bases between. J is TRBJ2-7 and V is TRBV5-1; no reliable D call. This receptor was obtained from a young man in good health. Some clones in this sample may be carry-over from other donors' samples. The sample was naive CD8+ T cells from PBMCs. In DNA form, the CDR3 reads TGCGCCAGCAGCTTGCTAGGGCTCGAGCAGTACTTC. Protein sequence: CASSLLGLEQYF.